One and the same sample provided the 3 T cell receptor beta chains below, sequenced in a study of cytomegalovirus exposure and HLA in healthy donors. PCR employed 60 Vbeta and 13 Jbeta primers. Repertoires were generated with immunoSEQ multiplex PCR, while TCRdb's copy carries only in-frame clones and drops some. Among a few hundred thousand clones listed, 81% were seen once. What was sequenced was PBMCs. These receptors were taken from a woman aged 60-75 years in good health and CMV-seropositive.

This clone was observed a single time. CDR3 loop: CASSLVAGNQPQHF. DNA of the CDR3: TGTGCCAGCAGCTTAGTAGCAGGGAATCAGCCCCAGCATTTT. The J gene is TRBJ1-5, the V gene TRBV7-2; possibly TRBD1 for D (5 bases). The CDR3 is 14 amino acids. CDR1 is SGHTA and CDR2 is FQGNSA in the germline V gene. V was trimmed by 1 base and J by 4 bases, leaving 8 bases between them.

This clone was observed a single time. The rearrangement links TRBV30 to TRBJ1-2; D gene uncertain. CDR1 is GTSNPN, CDR2 SVGIG, per germline (reference sequence). The CDR3 covers 12 residues. Trimming took 1 base from V and 0 from J, leaving 3 bases between them. In DNA, the CDR3 is TGTGCCTGGAGTGGAGCTAACTATGGCTACACCTTC. It yields the protein CAWSGANYGYTF.

This chain links TRBV5-1 with TRBJ2-7, with TRBD1 as a possible D gene (6 bases). The CDR3 totals 14 residues. Trimming cost V 5 bases and J 6 bases, with 18 bases left between them. The germline gives CDR1 SGHRS, CDR2 YFSETQ. The CDR3 nucleotides are TGCGCCAGCAGGCCCGGGACAACTCCGAGCGAGCAGTACTTC. It encodes CASRPGTTPSEQYF.